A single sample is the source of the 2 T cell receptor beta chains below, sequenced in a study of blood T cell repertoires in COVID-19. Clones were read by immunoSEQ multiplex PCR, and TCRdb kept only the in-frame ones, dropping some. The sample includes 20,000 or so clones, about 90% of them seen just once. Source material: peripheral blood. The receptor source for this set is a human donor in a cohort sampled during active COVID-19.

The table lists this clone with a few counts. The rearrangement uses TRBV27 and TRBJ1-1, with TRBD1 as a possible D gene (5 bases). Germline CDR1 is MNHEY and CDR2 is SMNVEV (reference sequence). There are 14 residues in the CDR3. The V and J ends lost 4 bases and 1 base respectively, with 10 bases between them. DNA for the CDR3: TGTGCCAGCAGTTGGGACTATACGAACACTGAAGCTTTCTTT. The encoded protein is CASSWDYTNTEAFF.

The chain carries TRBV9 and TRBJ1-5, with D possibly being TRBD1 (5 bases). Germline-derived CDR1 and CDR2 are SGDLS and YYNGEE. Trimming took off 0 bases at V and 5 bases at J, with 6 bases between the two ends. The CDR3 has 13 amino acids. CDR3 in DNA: TGTGCCAGCAGCGTAGGACAGCATCAGCCCCAGCATTTT. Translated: CASSVGQHQPQHF.